This T cell receptor (beta chain) was identified during a study of CD8+CD57+ T cells in acquired aplastic anemia. Study findings and constraints: Controls did not differ significantly from patients in CD8+ Simpson's diversity. Between patients and controls, approximately 29 CD8+ CDR3 sequences were found in common.

All sequencing subjects had displayed CD8+CD57+ cell expansion on flow cytometry. Patients, without exception, had severe acquired aplastic anemia. With V trimmed by 5 bases and J by 2 bases, 9 bases remained unmatched. Germline V gene lookup returns CDR1 SGHTA and CDR2 FQGTGA. The CDR3 has 15 amino acids. Notes on this clonotype: Antigen unknown.

The template for TCR beta VDJ and CDR3 sequence profiling was genomic DNA. A single record per CDR3 protein comes from TCRdb applying MiXCR to the reads. This sample has about 160,000 distinct CDR3 sequences, with 71% found just once. The sequenced sample was sorted CD4+, CD8+, or CD8+CD57+ T cells (not recorded which) from PBMCs. This receptor was identified in a human donor with aplastic anemia. The chain is built from TRBV7-3 and TRBJ2-7, with TRBD1 matching 7 bases. The CDR3 loop reads CASSRFGTGAYEQYF. CDR3 in DNA: TGTGCCAGCAGCCGTTTCGGCACAGGGGCCTACGAGCAGTACTTC.